A single sample gave rise to the 22 T cell receptor beta chains below, sequenced in a study of T cells expressing NK-cell markers (dated by TCRdb to between 2020 and 2021). Library construction relied on 5' RACE. TCRdb names Illumina HiSeq 2000 as the instrument used. TCRdb reprocessed the reads and lists each CDR3 protein sequence as a single entry, with no DNA. The sample's table covers about 160,000 distinct CDR3 sequences. The ten largest make up 20% to 25% of the sample. Sequenced sample: blood T cells: a sorted CD56 or NKG2C T cell subset, CD4+ or CD8+ T cells, or bulk PBMC T cells (not recorded which). Source of these receptors: a man aged 18-75 years in good health.

The chain carries TRBV7-2 and TRBJ2-5. In germline, CDR1 is SGHTA, CDR2 FQGNSA. The CDR3 has 13 amino acids. CDR3 amino acids: CASSSTLGETQYF. Combining the CDR3 with reference TRBV7-2 and TRBJ2-5 gives the whole variable domain GAGVSQSPSNKVTEKGKDVELRCDPISGHTALYWYRQSLGQGLEFLIYFQGNSAPDKSGLPSDRFSAERTGGSVSTLTIQRTQQEDSAVYLCASSSTLGETQYFGPGTRLLVL.

This chain uses TRBV6-2 or TRBV6-3 with TRBJ2-5; lacking DNA, the TRBD1 call made by TCRdb goes unchecked. Germline V gives CDR1 MNHEY, CDR2 SVGEGT. This CDR3 is 14 amino acids long. The CDR3 sequence is CASSSWIGRETQYF.

The CDR3 spells CATRPAGGGNTIYF. The chain carries TRBV15 and TRBJ1-3. The CDR3 is 14 residues long. Per the germline V gene, CDR1 is LNHNV and CDR2 is YYDKDF (reference sequence).

This chain uses TRBV6-5 with TRBJ1-1. The CDR3 sequence is 15 residues long. Germline V gives CDR1 MNHEY, CDR2 SVGAGI. The CDR3 loop is CASSYDLGENTEAFF.

The chain links TRBV5-1 to TRBJ1-1; TCRdb gives TRBD1 as the D gene, but with no DNA this cannot be confirmed. The CDR3 covers 14 residues. CDR1 is SGHRS and CDR2 is YFSETQ in the germline V gene. Here the CDR3 reads CASSLGGVGTEAFF.

J is TRBJ1-1 and V is TRBV27; TCRdb indicates TRBD1, and absent DNA this call remains unverified. There are 13 residues in the CDR3. From germline, CDR1 is MNHEY and CDR2 SMNVEV (reference sequence). This chain's CDR3 is CASRQGVRTEAFF.

V gene TRBV7-3 combines with J gene TRBJ2-3; without DNA, the TCRdb call of TRBD2 cannot be checked. The CDR3 has 15 amino acids. Germline-derived CDR1 and CDR2 are SGHTA and FQGTGA. The CDR3 here is CASSTTGGPTDTQYF.

The V call is TRBV6-5, the J call TRBJ2-2; without DNA, the TCRdb call of TRBD1 cannot be checked. Germline assignment: CDR1 MNHEY and CDR2 SVGAGI. This CDR3 comprises 16 residues. This CDR3 reads CASSYKTGSYTGELFF.

The chain employs TRBV7-9 and TRBJ1-2; the D call from TCRdb, TRBD1, cannot be confirmed without DNA. CDR3 length: 16 residues. Germline lookup yields CDR1 SEHNR and CDR2 FQNEAQ (reference sequence). The CDR3 sequence: CASSNPLQGVYYGYTF.

The chain has TRBV15 and TRBJ2-1; TCRdb reports TRBD1, a call that lacks DNA to check it against. The germline V gene has CDR1 LNHNV and CDR2 YYDKDF (reference sequence). The CDR3 totals 16 residues. The CDR3 reads CATSSLTGGSYNEQFF.

The V call is TRBV7-9, the J call TRBJ2-1; lacking DNA, the TRBD2 call made by TCRdb goes unchecked. CDR1 SEHNR and CDR2 FQNEAQ come from the germline V gene (reference sequence). The CDR3 spans 16 residues. CDR3: CASSSYSGGEYNEQFF.

J is TRBJ2-7 and V is TRBV19; TCRdb gives TRBD1 as the D gene, but with no DNA this cannot be confirmed. The germline gives CDR1 LNHDA, CDR2 SQIVND (reference sequence). This CDR3 comprises 14 residues. CDR3 sequence: CASSIQGKTYEQYF. Variable domain in full (rest from reference TRBV19 and TRBJ2-7): DGGITQSPKYLFRKEGQNVTLSCEQNLNHDAMYWYRQDPGQGLRLIYYSQIVNDFQKGDIAEGYSVSREKKESFPLTVTSAQKNPTAFYLCASSIQGKTYEQYFGPGTRLTVT.

The rearrangement links TRBV2 to TRBJ2-5; TCRdb returns TRBD1, unconfirmable since there is no DNA. Germline V gene lookup returns CDR1 SNHLY and CDR2 FYNNEI. The CDR3 spans 12 residues. CDR3 region: CASQGSGETQYF.

The chain couples TRBV6-2 or TRBV6-3 to TRBJ1-1; no DNA is available, so the TRBD1 call from TCRdb remains unchecked. Germline lookup yields CDR1 MNHEY and CDR2 SVGEGT. This CDR3 is built from 13 residues. The CDR3 sequence: CASKGQMNTEAFF.

CDR3 sequence: CASSYLDGSGANVLTF. The rearrangement links TRBV6-2 or TRBV6-3 to TRBJ2-6. There are 16 residues in the CDR3. CDR1 and CDR2 (germline): MNHEY, SVGEGT.

The chain has TRBV3-1 and TRBJ2-2; the TCRdb D gene call, TRBD1, has no DNA to confirm it. Per the germline V gene, CDR1 is LGHDT and CDR2 is YNNKEL (reference sequence). The CDR3 is 15 residues long. The chain's CDR3 is CASSPKGTRGGELFF.

The chain carries TRBV19 and TRBJ1-1; TCRdb indicates TRBD1, and absent DNA this call remains unverified. Looked up from germline, CDR1 is LNHDA and CDR2 is SQIVND (reference sequence). This CDR3 has 13 residues. The CDR3 sequence is CASSSGQPWAAFF. The variable domain in full, completed from reference TRBV19 and TRBJ1-1, reads DGGITQSPKYLFRKEGQNVTLSCEQNLNHDAMYWYRQDPGQGLRLIYYSQIVNDFQKGDIAEGYSVSREKKESFPLTVTSAQKNPTAFYLCASSSGQPWAAFFGQGTRLTVV.

This rearrangement joins TRBV29-1 to TRBJ2-3. Germline V gives CDR1 SQVTM, CDR2 ANQGSEA. This CDR3 is built from 11 residues. CDR3 sequence: CSALHVGTQYF.

The chain recombines TRBV7-6 with TRBJ1-5. CDR1 is SGHVS and CDR2 is FNYEAQ in the germline V gene. The CDR3 is made up of 17 amino acids. CDR3 residues: CASSLSSGPLRNQPQHF.

The rearrangement joins TRBV4-1 to TRBJ2-1. In germline, CDR1 is MGHRA, CDR2 YSYEKL. The CDR3 spans 15 residues. CDR3 amino acids: CASSQYVADLNEQFF.

V is TRBV9 and J is TRBJ2-7; TCRdb returns TRBD1, unconfirmable since there is no DNA. The germline gives CDR1 SGDLS, CDR2 YYNGEE. The CDR3 has 14 residues. The CDR3 sequence: CASSERDRAFEQYF.

The chain combines TRBV13 with TRBJ2-7; TCRdb's D call, TRBD1, is unchecked because there is no DNA. Germline V gives CDR1 PRHDT, CDR2 FYEKMQ (reference sequence). The CDR3 has 16 residues. CDR3 protein: CASSLGLAGENYEQYF.